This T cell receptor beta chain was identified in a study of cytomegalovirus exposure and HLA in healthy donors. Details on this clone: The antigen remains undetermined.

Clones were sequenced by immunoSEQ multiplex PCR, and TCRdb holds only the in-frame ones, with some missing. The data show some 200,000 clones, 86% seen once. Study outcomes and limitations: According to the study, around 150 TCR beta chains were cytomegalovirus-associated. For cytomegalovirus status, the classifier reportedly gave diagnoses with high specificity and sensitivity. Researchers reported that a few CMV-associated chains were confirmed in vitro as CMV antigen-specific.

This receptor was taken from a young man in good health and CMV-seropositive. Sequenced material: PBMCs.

CDR3 loop: CSVTGAYEQYF. In nucleotides, the CDR3 is TGCAGTGTGACAGGGGCCTACGAGCAGTACTTC. V usage is TRBV20-1 and J usage is TRBJ2-7; 8 bases align to TRBD1. The CDR3 runs to 11 residues. Germline values: CDR1 DFQATT, CDR2 SNEGSKA (reference sequence). With V trimmed by 7 bases and J by 2 bases, 1 base remained unmatched.